This T cell receptor beta chain was recovered during a study of T-cell memory formation after mild COVID-19. The wider study: There were largely donor-specific TCR clusters.

Germline V gives CDR1 SGHDT, CDR2 YYEEEE. V was clipped by 0 bases and J by 2 bases, with 15 bases between them. This CDR3 has 17 residues. Constant-segment primers and 5'RACE yielded cDNA libraries for TCR alpha and TCR beta, each carrying sample barcodes and UMIs. TCRdb re-analysed the 5' RACE reads in MiXCR, keeping a single row per CDR3 protein. The sample records about 340,000 distinct CDR3 sequences, about a sixth being singletons. This clonotype was sampled from a man between 18 and 29 years old who had mild COVID-19 (a few samples of this study predate the infection). Cell type and time point are not known. The gene calls are TRBV5-6 and TRBJ2-1; tentatively, D is TRBD2 (6 bases). Sequencing input: PBMCs or a T cell subset sorted from them (not recorded which). The CDR3 DNA is TGTGCCAGCAGCTTGGTGGGCCCGGGAGTGCCCTACAATGAGCAGTTCTTC. Protein product: CASSLVGPGVPYNEQFF.